The rows below give T cell receptor beta chains drawn from one sample of a study of spatial heterogeneity in lung cancer. TCRdb ran MiXCR on the 5' RACE reads and lists one entry per CDR3 protein. Here the sample spans fewer than 3,500 distinct CDR3 sequences, 25% to 30% being singletons. The specimen was lung tumor tissue, collected at surgery. These receptors came from a female donor with early-stage non-small cell lung cancer. Both conserved end residues are part of each CDR3. The D gene is left open where the match is weak. Some rows mark clone size as missing; the rest say once, few, many or name a class of expanded clone.

j_call,clone_size,v_call,d_call,cdr3_nt,cdr3_aa
TRBJ2-5,few,TRBV7-2,-,TGTGCCAGCAGCTTAAACTCCAACCAAGAGACCCAGTACTTC,CASSLNSNQETQYF
TRBJ2-6,-,TRBV7-9,TRBD2,TGTGCCAGCAGCTTGAGCGGGAGTCTCCCTGGGGCCAACGTCCTGACTTTC,CASSLSGSLPGANVLTF
TRBJ2-5,large,TRBV24-1,-,TGTGCCACCAGTGATTGGGGAGGACAGACCCAGTACTTC,CATSDWGGQTQYF
TRBJ2-7,-,TRBV7-9,-,TGTGCCAGCAGCCCCGGCAGGGCCTACGAGCAGTACTTC,CASSPGRAYEQYF
TRBJ2-7,medium-sized,TRBV18,TRBD1,TGTGCCAGCTCCCAGGGACAGACCTACGAGCAGTACTTC,CASSQGQTYEQYF
TRBJ2-1,large,TRBV2,TRBD1,TGTGCCAGCAGAGAGACAGGGGATCAGTTCTTC,CASRETGDQFF
TRBJ2-7,-,TRBV27,TRBD1,TGTGCCAGCAGTTTAGGGACAGGGGTCTTCTACGAGCAGTACTTC,CASSLGTGVFYEQYF
TRBJ2-3,-,TRBV2,-,TGTGCCAGCACCCGGGACACCTTAAGCACAGATACGCAGTATTTT,CASTRDTLSTDTQYF
TRBJ2-2,-,TRBV12-3/TRBV12-4,TRBD2,TGTGCCAGCAGTCCCCCTAGCGGGGCGAACACCGGGGAGCTGTTTTTT,CASSPPSGANTGELFF
TRBJ2-3,medium-sized,TRBV20-1,TRBD2,TGCAGTGCTAGGGGACTACCGATCACAGATACGCAGTATTTT,CSARGLPITDTQYF
TRBJ2-7,-,TRBV2,TRBD1,TGTGCCAGCAGTGTTCACCCCCGGACAGGGTTCGGCTCCTACGAGCAGTACTTC,CASSVHPRTGFGSYEQYF
TRBJ2-3,medium-sized,TRBV10-2,-,TGCGCCAGCAGTGAGCATTTGGCGGGCACGCAGTATTTT,CASSEHLAGTQYF
TRBJ2-3,few,TRBV7-7,-,TGTGCCAGCAGCTTAGGTACCGGTTTGGATACGCAGTATTTT,CASSLGTGLDTQYF
TRBJ2-2,-,TRBV11-2,-,TGTGCCAGCAGCCACCCGGCAGCGGCGAACACCGGGGAGCTGTTTTTT,CASSHPAAANTGELFF
TRBJ2-3,large,TRBV6-1,TRBD2,TGTGCCAGCAGGTCGAGGACTAGCGGGAATCCAGATACGCAGTATTTT,CASRSRTSGNPDTQYF
TRBJ1-2,large,TRBV24-1,-,TGTGCCACCAGCGTGGACAGTTACTATGGCTACACCTTC,CATSVDSYYGYTF
TRBJ2-1,-,TRBV2,-,TGTGCCATCCATCCCGGGCTCCTACGAGGGGAGCAGTTCTTC,CAIHPGLLRGEQFF
TRBJ2-1,few,TRBV7-2,-,TGTGCCAGCAGCTTAAAACAGAATGAGCAGTTCTTC,CASSLKQNEQFF
TRBJ2-1,medium-sized,TRBV19,-,TGTGCCAGTAACCTAGGGGGGGTAGGGAATGAGCAGTTCTTC,CASNLGGVGNEQFF
TRBJ1-1,medium-sized,TRBV2,-,TGTGCCAGCAGTGAAGGGACCTTTGGAACTGAAGCTTTCTTT,CASSEGTFGTEAFF
TRBJ2-4,few,TRBV19,-,TGTGCCAGTGCCTACTTTGACAGGGCCAAAAACATTCAGTACTTC,CASAYFDRAKNIQYF
TRBJ2-4,-,TRBV18,-,TGTGCCAGCTCACCCGGGTACAAAAACATTCAGTACTTC,CASSPGYKNIQYF
TRBJ2-5,once,TRBV5-6,-,TGTGCCAGCAGCTTGGCCTACATTGAGACGACAGAGACCCAGTACTTC,CASSLAYIETTETQYF
TRBJ2-3,-,TRBV27,TRBD2,TGTGCCAGCAGTTTAAGTAGCGGGAGAGGACATACGCAGTATTTT,CASSLSSGRGHTQYF
TRBJ1-5,once,TRBV6-2/TRBV6-3,TRBD1,TGTGCCAGCAGTTACGGCAGGGGGCAAGGGCCCCAGCATTTT,CASSYGRGQGPQHF
TRBJ2-7,-,TRBV11-2,-,TGTGCCAGCAGCTCCTCGCAGGGCACCTACGAGCAGTACTTC,CASSSSQGTYEQYF